This record covers a single T cell receptor beta chain. Its cognate antigen is unknown. Included in the TCR beta cDNA libraries were unique molecular identifiers. Using its own MiXCR run on the PCR reads, TCRdb lists one record per CDR3 protein. The sample has about 200,000 distinct CDR3 sequences; 25% to 35% are singletons. The sample comes from a study of post-analysis software for immune sequencing data. The CDR3 sequence is 15 residues long. Deletions cut 2 bases from V and 1 base from J, with 11 bases between. General study results and limits: In patients, roughly 5 TRBV segments were more frequent than in controls, with TRBV5-6, TRBV5-1 and TRBV20-1 among them.

Sequences were obtained from blood. This chain links TRBV12-3 or TRBV12-4 with TRBJ1-1; a weak D match, TRBD1 (5 bases). The clonotype was recovered from a girl aged 2 to 17 with multiple sclerosis. CDR3 sequence reads: CASSLRPGGNTEAFF. The CDR3 nucleotides are TGTGCCAGCAGTTTAAGACCGGGGGGGAACACTGAAGCTTTCTTT.